A single sample is the source of the 22 T cell receptor beta chains below, sequenced in a study of beta chain features in type 1 diabetes. Every isolated RNA sample was fully reverse transcribed, so sequencing captured expressed TCRB transcripts. TCRdb's copy holds only in-frame clones and misses some; the assay was immunoSEQ multiplex PCR. The sample holds under 250,000 clones, about 25% seen once. Sequencing used central memory CD4+ T cells from blood. These receptors all come from a man younger than 40 in good health.

The gene calls are TRBV7-9 and TRBJ1-1; D not certain. Germline values: CDR1 SEHNR, CDR2 FQNEAQ (reference sequence). This CDR3 comprises 14 residues. Trimming left V 2 bases short and J 2 bases short, with 9 bases between. CDR3 bases: TGTGCCAGCAGCTTAACAGCCGGAAACACTGAAGCTTTCTTT. This gives the protein CASSLTAGNTEAFF.

The rearrangement joins TRBV9 to TRBJ2-5; perhaps TRBD1 as D (5 bases). Germline assignment: CDR1 SGDLS and CDR2 YYNGEE. The CDR3 is 15 residues long. The V gene lost 0 bases and the J gene lost 5 bases, with 14 bases spanning the gap. CDR3 protein: CASSVAQGGRETQYF. DNA for the CDR3: TGTGCCAGCAGCGTAGCTCAGGGCGGTAGGGAGACCCAGTACTTC.

This clone has just a few counts. V is TRBV16 and J is TRBJ1-5; no firm D call. The CDR3 extends over 13 amino acids. V lost 11 bases to trimming and J lost 2 bases, with 13 bases between them. The germline CDR1 and CDR2 sequences are KGHSY and FQNENV. The CDR3 reads CASEVWGNQPQHF. The CDR3 bases are TGTGCCTCAGAGGTGTGGGGCAATCAGCCCCAGCATTTT.

The rearrangement joins TRBV9 to TRBJ2-2; D is undetermined. The CDR3 is 14 residues long. Germline CDR1 reads SGDLS; CDR2 reads YYNGEE. V was clipped by 0 bases and J by 4 bases, with 7 bases between them. The CDR3 sequence: CASSVGSPTGELFF. The DNA of the CDR3 is TGTGCCAGCAGCGTAGGTAGCCCCACCGGGGAGCTGTTTTTT.

The V gene is TRBV18, the J gene TRBJ2-7; 9 nucleotides agree with TRBD1. The CDR3 sequence is 15 residues long. Germline V gene sequence: CDR1 KGHSH, CDR2 LQKENI. With V trimmed by 3 bases and J by 5 bases, 8 bases remained unmatched. CDR3: CASSPTGTGLNEQYF. DNA for the CDR3: TGTGCCAGCTCACCGACCGGGACAGGGCTCAACGAGCAGTACTTC.

This chain links TRBV19 with TRBJ1-2; D unclear. Germline V lookup: CDR1 LNHDA, CDR2 SQIVND (reference sequence). CDR3 size: 12 residues. V dropped 7 bases and J dropped 1 base, with 7 bases sitting between them. CDR3 DNA sequence: TGTGCCAGTAAGGCGGGTAACTATGGCTACACCTTC. This encodes CASKAGNYGYTF.

The chain carries TRBV29-1 and TRBJ2-2; D not certain. Per germline, CDR1 SQVTM and CDR2 ANQGSEA. The CDR3 is 12 residues long. The V gene lost 8 bases and the J gene lost 2 bases, with 9 bases spanning the gap. As DNA, the CDR3 is TGCAGCTCAACGGAAAACACCGGGGAGCTGTTTTTT. Protein sequence: CSSTENTGELFF.

In its sample, this clone was seen a few times. The rearrangement joins TRBV9 to TRBJ2-2, with TRBD1 as a possible D gene (6 bases). CDR1 and CDR2 from the germline V gene are SGDLS and YYNGEE. The V end lost 1 base, the J end lost 4 bases, and 11 bases lay between the germline ends. The CDR3 extends over 15 amino acids. CDR3 coding DNA: TGTGCCAGCAGCGTATCAGGGGTGTCCACCGGGGAGCTGTTTTTT. Protein product: CASSVSGVSTGELFF.

The chain uses TRBV11-2 and TRBJ1-1, with unresolved D. Germline loops: CDR1 SGHAT, CDR2 FQNNGV. CDR3 length equals 14 residues. The V end was cut by 3 bases, the J end by 10 bases, with 18 bases between. In DNA form, the CDR3 reads TGTGCCAGCAGCTTGGGTATGTCGCCCACTTTAGCTTTCTTT. Translation: CASSLGMSPTLAFF.

Here the CDR3 reads CASSLQGAYGYTF. The CDR3 DNA reads TGTGCCAGCAGCTTACAGGGGGCCTATGGCTACACCTTC. This rearrangement joins TRBV5-4 to TRBJ1-2; the match to TRBD1 covers 9 bases. V dropped 2 bases and J dropped 4; count of bases not matched to a gene: 0. CDR1 SGHNT and CDR2 YYREEE come from the germline V gene (reference sequence). The length of the CDR3 is 13 residues.

The CDR3 nucleotides read TGCGCCAGCAGCCCCTATACAGGGTCGGATCTAGAGACCCAGTACTTC. As protein: CASSPYTGSDLETQYF. V gene TRBV5-1 combines with J gene TRBJ2-5, with D maybe TRBD1 (6 bases). Germline CDR1 is SGHRS and CDR2 is YFSETQ. Trimming pared 4 bases from V and 4 bases from J, leaving 20 bases between. The CDR3 sequence is 16 residues long.

The rearrangement links TRBV15 to TRBJ2-2; a weak D match, TRBD1 (6 bases). CDR1 and CDR2 (germline): LNHNV, YYDKDF (reference sequence). This CDR3 has 18 residues. V lost 0 bases and J lost 5, with 19 bases in between. The CDR3 DNA follows: TGTGCCACCAGCAGAGATCTCCTATGGCAGGGGATAACCGGGGAGCTGTTTTTT. Protein product: CATSRDLLWQGITGELFF.

The rearrangement uses TRBV19 and TRBJ2-1; the D gene is possibly TRBD2 (5 bases). The CDR3 is made up of 13 amino acids. Germline assignment: CDR1 LNHDA and CDR2 SQIVND (reference sequence). The V end lost 6 bases, the J end lost 8 bases, and 14 bases lay between the germline ends. CDR3 residues: CASRLDEGHEQFF. The DNA of the CDR3 is TGTGCCAGTAGATTAGATGAGGGCCATGAGCAGTTCTTC.

This clone has a handful of counts. The chain has TRBV2 and TRBJ1-2; no definite D call. CDR3 size: 11 residues. Germline values: CDR1 SNHLY, CDR2 FYNNEI. V was cut by 3 bases and J by 8 bases, with 7 bases left in between. Here the CDR3 DNA reads TGTGCCAGCAGTGAGAACCGAGGCTACACCTTC. Translated: CASSENRGYTF.

CDR3 loop: CSVALGPNTEAFF. CDR3 bases: TGCAGCGTGGCGTTGGGCCCGAACACTGAAGCTTTCTTT. The chain is built from TRBV29-1 and TRBJ1-1; no reliable D call. Germline V gives CDR1 SQVTM, CDR2 ANQGSEA. Trimming shortened V by 6 bases and J by 1 base, and 12 bases separated the two germline ends. The CDR3 is made up of 13 amino acids.

This clone has only a few counts. The chain has TRBV25-1 and TRBJ2-7; TRBD1 agrees at 7 bases. This CDR3 spans 16 amino acids. With 8 bases clipped from V and 7 bases from J, the junction kept 20 bases outside the gene matches. Germline CDR1 is MGHDK and CDR2 is SYGVNS. The CDR3 nucleotides are TGTGCCAGCCCAAGGCCGAGGGACAGAGCATACGGGGAGCAGTACTTC. Its protein is CASPRPRDRAYGEQYF.

The V and J genes are TRBV5-4 and TRBJ2-2; 11 nucleotides align to TRBD1. V trimming: 1 base; J trimming: 6 bases; junction bases outside the gene matches: 5. The CDR3 length is 16 residues. CDR1 and CDR2 from the germline V gene are SGHNT and YYREEE (reference sequence). CDR3 sequence (DNA): TGTGCCAGCAGCTTGACCGCGGGACAGGGGGCCGGGGAGCTGTTTTTT. This gives the protein CASSLTAGQGAGELFF.

This chain links TRBV6-4 with TRBJ2-3; the match to TRBD1 covers 7 bases. The CDR3 has 15 amino acids. Germline V gene sequence: CDR1 MRHNA, CDR2 SNTAGT. The trim removed 2 bases at V and 1 base at J, leaving 3 bases unmatched. Here the CDR3 reads CASSDRGLGTDTQYF. CDR3 nucleotide sequence: TGTGCCAGCAGTGACAGGGGGCTGGGCACAGATACGCAGTATTTT.

A few counts support this clone. This chain uses TRBV7-2 with TRBJ2-2; D remains unclear. This CDR3 contains 17 residues. From germline, CDR1 is SGHTA and CDR2 FQGNSA. The ends were cut back, 3 bases at V and 1 base at J, with 15 bases in the middle. CDR3 in amino acids: CASSLGRVSLNTGELFF. The CDR3 coding sequence is TGTGCCAGCAGCTTGGGAAGGGTATCTTTGAACACCGGGGAGCTGTTTTTT.

This clone came up a few times. CDR3: CASTRGFPSGANVLTF. CDR3 nucleotide sequence: TGTGCCAGCACTCGGGGTTTCCCCTCTGGGGCCAACGTCCTGACTTTC. The rearrangement joins TRBV11-1 to TRBJ2-6; D perhaps matches TRBD2 (5 bases). There are 16 residues in the CDR3. V was pared by 7 bases and J by 0 bases, with 13 bases between. Germline V gene sequence: CDR1 SGHAT, CDR2 FQDESV (reference sequence).

This clone was seen a handful of times. This sequence joins TRBV28 and TRBJ2-6; D gene unclear. The germline CDR1 and CDR2 sequences are MDHEN and SYDVKM. The germline V and J ends were trimmed by 6 bases and 2 bases, with 11 bases remaining between them. This CDR3 contains 15 residues. The CDR3 DNA reads as TGTGCCAGCAGCCCATATGGGACTGGGGCCAACGTCCTGACTTTC. Amino acids: CASSPYGTGANVLTF. Using reference TRBV28 and TRBJ2-6 for the parts outside the CDR3, the full variable domain is DVKVTQSSRYLVKRTGEKVFLECVQDMDHENMFWYRQDPGLGLRLIYFSYDVKMKEKGDIPEGYSVSREKKERFSLILESASTNQTSMYLCASSPYGTGANVLTFGAGSRLTVL.

This clone was seen a few times. This sequence joins TRBV5-1 and TRBJ1-1, with a weak D call TRBD1 (6 bases). The CDR3 is 13 amino acids. Germline CDR1 and CDR2: SGHRS and YFSETQ. Trimming stripped 4 bases from V and 6 bases from J, with 13 bases between. CDR3 in amino acids: CASSPVPGAEAFF. CDR3 sequence (DNA): TGCGCCAGCAGCCCCGTGCCAGGGGCTGAAGCTTTCTTT.